One sample yielded the 13 T cell receptor beta chains listed below, sequenced in a study of shared clonotypes between healthy human individuals. The protocol was immunoSEQ multiplex PCR, while the TCRdb copy is restricted to in-frame clones and leaves out a portion. Of about 1.1 million clones listed, 75% to 80% were seen once; the top ten hold roughly 0.55%. Sample: memory CD4+ T cells from PBMCs. Sample subset: CD45RA-negative fraction. These receptors all come from a man younger than 30 in good health. Some clones in this sample may be carry-over from other donors' samples.

Written as DNA, the CDR3 is TGTGCCAGCAGCGTAGTTCCTAGCGGGATTTCCGGGGAGCTGTTTTTT. Encoded protein: CASSVVPSGISGELFF. V gene TRBV9 combines with J gene TRBJ2-2, with 9 bases lining up with TRBD2. Losses at the gene ends were 0 bases for V and 6 bases for J; bases not matched to a gene: 6. There are 16 residues in the CDR3. Germline V CDR1 and CDR2: SGDLS, YYNGEE.

The chain uses TRBV6-1 and TRBJ2-1; weak D call: TRBD1 (6 bases). The V gene lost 10 bases and the J gene lost 7 bases, with 14 bases spanning the gap. The CDR3 has 12 amino acids. The germline V gene has CDR1 MNHNS and CDR2 SASEGT. The CDR3 sequence is CATHRVLNEQFF. In nucleotides, the CDR3 is TGTGCCACCCACAGGGTGTTGAATGAGCAGTTCTTC.

This clone was recorded once. The genes are TRBV11-2 and TRBJ1-1, with D tentatively TRBD1 (5 bases). From germline, CDR1 is SGHAT and CDR2 FQNNGV. The CDR3 has 17 residues. The V end lost 1 base, the J end lost 2 bases, and 17 bases lay between the germline ends. The CDR3 sequence: CASSLVDDRKRNTEAFF. Written as DNA, the CDR3 is TGTGCCAGCAGCTTAGTGGATGACAGAAAACGAAACACTGAAGCTTTCTTT.

This sequence joins TRBV5-4 and TRBJ2-7; TRBD2 agrees at 11 bases. The junction had 3 bases not matched to a gene; V was cut back by 1 base and J by 3 bases. This CDR3 contains 15 residues. Germline CDR1 reads SGHNT; CDR2 reads YYREEE (reference sequence). The CDR3 reads CASSLTSGSFYEQYF. DNA of the CDR3: TGTGCCAGCAGCTTGACTAGCGGGAGTTTCTACGAGCAGTACTTC.

The rearrangement uses TRBV16 and TRBJ1-4; 7 bases fit TRBD1. J lost 4 bases, V lost 2 bases, and 10 bases had no gene match. Germline CDR1 and CDR2: KGHSY and FQNENV. The CDR3 has 17 amino acids. The CDR3: CASSQTTGTADNEKLFF. CDR3 coding DNA: TGTGCCAGCAGCCAAACGACCGGGACAGCGGATAATGAAAAACTGTTTTTT.

This clone was observed a few times. The chain carries TRBV7-8 and TRBJ2-7; either TRBD1 or TRBD2 may fit D (7 bases each). The V gene's germline CDR1 is SGHVS and CDR2 FQNEAQ. The CDR3 runs 15 residues. V lost 5 bases and J lost 0, with 14 bases in between. CDR3 sequence (DNA): TGTGCCAGCAGCCGCCAGGGGGGGGGCTCCTACGAGCAGTACTTC. This encodes CASSRQGGGSYEQYF. Complete variable domain (other parts from reference TRBV7-8 and TRBJ2-7): GAGVSQSPRYKVAKRGQDVALRCDPISGHVSLFWYQQALGQGPEFLTYFQNEAQLDKSGLPSDRFFAERPEGSVSTLKIQRTQQEDSAVYLCASSRQGGGSYEQYFGPGTRLTVT.

The chain is built from TRBV2 and TRBJ1-4, with D unclear. Germline V gene lookup returns CDR1 SNHLY and CDR2 FYNNEI. V was cut by 5 bases and J by 5 bases, with 6 bases left in between. The CDR3 has 12 amino acids. The CDR3 DNA reads as TGTGCCAGCAGTCGCGGGAATGAAAAACTGTTTTTT. Its protein is CASSRGNEKLFF.

A few counts support this clone. The chain couples TRBV18 to TRBJ2-1; 11 bases match TRBD2. From germline, CDR1 is KGHSH and CDR2 LQKENI. The V and J ends lost 3 bases and 3 bases, in that order; junction bases with no gene match: 4. There are 16 residues in the CDR3. The CDR3 DNA reads TGTGCCAGCTCACCTACCGGGACTAGCGGCTACAATGAGCAGTTCTTC. As protein: CASSPTGTSGYNEQFF.

This clone was seen ten or more times. The sample carries other DNA sequences with the same CDR3. The chain uses TRBV28 and TRBJ2-5; 15 bases match TRBD2. The germline CDR1 and CDR2 sequences are MDHEN and SYDVKM. This CDR3 is built from 16 residues. The junction had 3 bases not matched to a gene; V was cut back by 3 bases and J by 4 bases. The CDR3 DNA sequence: TGTGCCAGCAGTTTCCCGGGACTAGCGGGGGGAGAGACCCAGTACTTC. Its translation is CASSFPGLAGGETQYF.

The chain uses TRBV5-4 and TRBJ1-5; D possibly corresponds to TRBD1 (5 bases). Trimming pared 4 bases from V and 3 bases from J, leaving 8 bases between. CDR1 and CDR2 from the germline V gene are SGHNT and YYREEE (reference sequence). CDR3 length: 13 residues. The CDR3: CASSLDINQPQHF. The CDR3 nucleotides read TGTGCCAGCAGCCTGGACATCAATCAGCCCCAGCATTTT. Combining the CDR3 with reference TRBV5-4 and TRBJ1-5 gives the whole variable domain ETGVTQSPTHLIKTRGQQVTLRCSSQSGHNTVSWYQQALGQGPQFIFQYYREEENGRGNFPPRFSGLQFPNYSSELNVNALELDDSALYLCASSLDINQPQHFGDGTRLSIL.

As to this clone: Within the sample, other DNA sequences also encode this same CDR3. The J gene is TRBJ1-4, the V gene TRBV28; TRBD1 might be the D (6 bases). Per the germline V gene, CDR1 is MDHEN and CDR2 is SYDVKM. This CDR3 is built from 15 residues. Trimming took off 6 bases at V and 0 bases at J, with 11 bases between the two ends. The CDR3 DNA sequence: TGTGCCAGCAGCCTAGGGGGGGCAACTAATGAAAAACTGTTTTTT. This translates into CASSLGGATNEKLFF.

To note about this clone: This could be a read error, since a much larger clone is one nucleotide away. This sample also contains other DNA sequences that code for the same CDR3. The chain employs TRBV7-9 and TRBJ2-2, with TRBD2 matching 12 bases. This CDR3 has 15 residues. The germline CDR1 and CDR2 sequences are SEHNR and FQNEAQ (reference sequence). The junction had 6 bases not matched to a gene; V was cut back by 8 bases and J by 5 bases. Here the CDR3 DNA reads TGTGCCAGCGGCACTAGCGGGAGGAATACCGGGGAGCTGTTTTTT. Translating gives CASGTSGRNTGELFF.

CDR3 DNA sequence: TGTGCCAGCAGTAACTCGGGACAGTTGATTCAGTACTTC. Its protein is CASSNSGQLIQYF. The J gene is TRBJ2-7, the V gene TRBV28; 7 bases line up with TRBD1. J was trimmed by 10 bases and V by 5 bases; bases with no gene match: 11. Germline assignment: CDR1 MDHEN and CDR2 SYDVKM. The CDR3 consists of 13 residues.